These 16 T cell receptor beta chains were all obtained from the same sample, sequenced in a study of blood T cell repertoires in COVID-19. TCRdb's table, derived via immunoSEQ multiplex PCR, lists solely in-frame clones and lacks some. The sample consists of hundreds of thousands of clones, around 88% of them appearing once. The sample consisted of peripheral blood. The receptors shown here come from a woman younger than 45 who had recovered from COVID-19.

Regarding this clone: The identical CDR3 is also encoded by other nucleotide sequences in the sample. V usage is TRBV6-5 and J usage is TRBJ1-1; TRBD1 is a possible D gene (5 bases). CDR3 size: 13 residues. From germline, CDR1 is MNHEY and CDR2 SVGAGI. The ends were cut back, 6 bases at V and 2 bases at J, with 10 bases in the middle. CDR3 nucleotides: TGTGCCAGCAGGTGGGGCAGAAACACTGAAGCTTTCTTT. As protein: CASRWGRNTEAFF.

The rearrangement joins TRBV14 to TRBJ2-2; 9 bases align to TRBD1. J was trimmed by 1 base and V by 6 bases; bases with no gene match: 24. The CDR3 covers 22 residues. Germline V gene lookup returns CDR1 SGHDN and CDR2 FVKESK. The CDR3 sequence: CASRPKAINRGLSILNTGELFF. The CDR3 DNA reads as TGTGCCAGCAGACCAAAAGCAATTAACAGGGGGCTATCGATTCTGAACACCGGGGAGCTGTTTTTT.

V gene TRBV12-3 or TRBV12-4 combines with J gene TRBJ1-2, with a tentative D call TRBD1 (6 bases). With 3 bases removed from V and 9 bases from J, the gap between germline ends came to 11 bases. This CDR3 is 12 amino acids long. CDR3 DNA: TGTGCCAGCAGTTTGACAGGTCTTCGCTACACCTTC. Its translation: CASSLTGLRYTF.

This clone was seen only a few times. The chain joins TRBV7-9 to TRBJ1-2; 7 bases align to TRBD1. J was trimmed by 8 bases and V by 0 bases; bases with no gene match: 9. CDR1 SEHNR and CDR2 FQNEAQ come from the germline V gene (reference sequence). CDR3 length equals 15 residues. This CDR3 is CASSLALQGEQGYTF. DNA for the CDR3: TGTGCCAGCAGCTTAGCGCTTCAGGGGGAGCAGGGCTACACCTTC.

V usage is TRBV2 and J usage is TRBJ1-4; unclear D gene. This CDR3 is built from 13 residues. Germline V CDR1 and CDR2: SNHLY, FYNNEI. V was shortened by 2 bases and J by 8 bases, with 9 bases between the two germline ends. In nucleotides, the CDR3 is TGTGCCAGCAGTGAATACCCCCGGGAAAAACTGTTTTTT. The encoded protein is CASSEYPREKLFF.

The rearrangement uses TRBV2 and TRBJ2-7, with D possibly matching TRBD2 (5 bases). The CDR3 sequence is 12 residues long. Trimming cost V 6 bases and J 3 bases, with 9 bases left between them. Germline V gene sequence: CDR1 SNHLY, CDR2 FYNNEI. CDR3 sequence: CASRAEVYEQYF. The DNA for the CDR3 is TGTGCCAGCAGGGCGGAGGTCTACGAGCAGTACTTC.

The rearrangement uses TRBV11-2 and TRBJ2-7; D possibly corresponds to TRBD2 (6 bases). This CDR3 has 16 amino acids. Deletions cut 5 bases from V and 0 bases from J, with 17 bases between. CDR1 SGHAT and CDR2 FQNNGV come from the germline V gene. The CDR3 protein is CASSVRLGKSSYEQYF. The CDR3 DNA is TGTGCCAGCAGCGTACGACTAGGGAAATCCTCCTACGAGCAGTACTTC.

This chain links TRBV3-1 (or the pseudogene TRBV3-2) with TRBJ2-1; D may be TRBD1 (6 bases). This CDR3 is 16 amino acids long. The germline V gene has CDR1 LGHDT and CDR2 YNNKEL (reference sequence). Trimming removed 2 bases from V and 0 bases from J, with 11 bases in between. The CDR3 region is CASSQLGRGSYNEQFF. In DNA form, the CDR3 reads TGTGCCAGCAGCCAATTGGGCAGGGGCTCCTACAATGAGCAGTTCTTC.

The genes are TRBV5-1 and TRBJ2-3, with D hard to call. Germline CDR1 and CDR2: SGHRS and YFSETQ. The CDR3 length is 13 residues. The V end was cut by 7 bases, the J end by 6 bases, with 15 bases between. This CDR3 is CASAPARSDTQYF. CDR3 DNA: TGCGCCAGCGCACCCGCGAGGTCGGATACGCAGTATTTT.

As DNA, the CDR3 is TGTGCCAGCAGCGTTACTAGCGGGGTTTTCAATGAGCAGTTCTTC. Translating gives CASSVTSGVFNEQFF. This sequence joins TRBV9 and TRBJ2-1; 10 bases are a match to TRBD2. Germline lookup yields CDR1 SGDLS and CDR2 YYNGEE. This CDR3 has 15 residues. Trimming cost V 2 bases and J 6 bases; bases outside gene matches: 5.

The J gene is TRBJ1-1, the V gene TRBV7-2, with D maybe TRBD1 (6 bases). Looked up from germline, CDR1 is SGHTA and CDR2 is FQGNSA. V shed 5 bases and J shed 4 bases, with 17 bases lying between them. This CDR3 spans 15 amino acids. CDR3 DNA sequence: TGTGCCAGCAGCGAAGATACAGGGCTAGGCACTGAAGCTTTCTTT. It yields the protein CASSEDTGLGTEAFF. Full variable domain (outside the CDR3, taken from reference TRBV7-2 and TRBJ1-1): GAGVSQSPSNKVTEKGKDVELRCDPISGHTALYWYRQSLGQGLEFLIYFQGNSAPDKSGLPSDRFSAERTGGSVSTLTIQRTQQEDSAVYLCASSEDTGLGTEAFFGQGTRLTVV.

V is TRBV9 and J is TRBJ1-3, with D tentatively TRBD1 (6 bases). CDR3 size: 16 residues. Germline V CDR1 and CDR2: SGDLS, YYNGEE. Trimming left V 0 bases short and J 5 bases short, with 15 bases between. CDR3: CASSVGGEQGRNTIYF. The CDR3, as DNA: TGTGCCAGCAGCGTAGGAGGCGAACAGGGTAGAAACACCATATATTTT.

This chain uses TRBV6-1 with TRBJ2-7, with a tentative D call TRBD1 (5 bases). With 1 base removed from V and 4 bases from J, the gap between germline ends came to 14 bases. This CDR3 spans 15 amino acids. Germline CDR1 reads MNHNS; CDR2 reads SASEGT. The CDR3 DNA is TGTGCCAGCAGTGAAGGGGGCACGCAACATTACGAGCAGTACTTC. Encoded protein: CASSEGGTQHYEQYF.

The V gene is TRBV4-2, the J gene TRBJ2-1; 7 bases agree with TRBD2. Per germline, CDR1 LGHNA and CDR2 YNFKEQ. The CDR3 is made up of 12 amino acids. V dropped 6 bases and J dropped 5; count of bases not matched to a gene: 1. Written as DNA, the CDR3 is TGTGCCAGCAGGGGACTACACAATGAGCAGTTCTTC. Its protein product is CASRGLHNEQFF.

This clone was detected once. The chain recombines TRBV9 with TRBJ2-1; a weak D match, TRBD2 (6 bases). Trimming took off 4 bases at V and 0 bases at J, with 14 bases between the two ends. CDR3 length: 16 amino acids. Germline V gives CDR1 SGDLS, CDR2 YYNGEE. The CDR3 sequence is CASSSRAGSSYNEQFF. CDR3 nucleotide sequence: TGTGCCAGCAGCTCCAGAGCGGGTAGCTCCTACAATGAGCAGTTCTTC.

This chain connects TRBV7-9 to TRBJ1-1; D is unclear. The CDR3 sequence is 14 residues long. The V end lost 4 bases, the J end lost 4 bases, and 13 bases lay between the germline ends. Germline assignment: CDR1 SEHNR and CDR2 FQNEAQ (reference sequence). The DNA of the CDR3 is TGTGCCAGCAGCTCATTCGCCGGCGGCACTGAAGCTTTCTTT. It specifies CASSSFAGGTEAFF.